These 16 T cell receptor beta chains were sequenced from one sample in a study of blood T cell repertoires in COVID-19. The table came from immunoSEQ multiplex PCR; TCRdb's copy has only in-frame clones and leaves some out. The sample records around 86,000 clones, around 87% being singletons. Sequencing was performed on peripheral blood. These receptors were obtained from a human donor with acute or convalescent COVID-19. The donor label of this sample is uncertain.

V and J are TRBV6-2 or TRBV6-3 and TRBJ2-3, with D maybe TRBD1 (5 bases). The CDR3 loop spans 19 amino acids. Germline V lookup: CDR1 MNHEY, CDR2 SVGEGT. Trimming took 0 bases from V and 0 from J, leaving 19 bases between them. This CDR3 reads CASSYSMFGPDRSTDTQYF. DNA for the CDR3: TGTGCCAGCAGTTACTCGATGTTCGGGCCAGACAGAAGCACAGATACGCAGTATTTT.

This clone was recorded once. The chain employs TRBV13 and TRBJ2-7; D might be TRBD1 (6 bases). Germline CDR1 reads PRHDT; CDR2 reads FYEKMQ (reference sequence). The V gene lost 5 bases and the J gene lost 1 base, with 15 bases spanning the gap. The CDR3 loop spans 15 amino acids. CDR3 sequence reads: CASSLTGRRSYEQYF. The CDR3 DNA reads TGTGCCAGCAGCCTTACAGGGAGACGGTCCTACGAGCAGTACTTC. The variable domain in full, with the rest retrieved from reference TRBV13 and TRBJ2-7, is AAGVIQSPRHLIKEKRETATLKCYPIPRHDTVYWYQQGPGQDPQFLISFYEKMQSDKGSIPDRFSAQQFSDYHSELNMSSLELGDSALYFCASSLTGRRSYEQYFGPGTRLTVT.

V usage is TRBV7-3 and J usage is TRBJ2-3, with a tentative D call TRBD1 (5 bases). V was pared by 1 base and J by 4 bases, with 18 bases between. The germline V gene encodes CDR1 SGHTA and CDR2 FQGTGA. The CDR3 is 17 residues long. The CDR3 nucleotides are TGTGCCAGCAGCTTAAGGGGCGGAGCCCGACGAGCAGATACGCAGTATTTT. This encodes CASSLRGGARRADTQYF.

This chain uses TRBV5-6 with TRBJ2-2; TRBD2 matches 7 bases. V was clipped by 1 base and J by 2 bases; unmatched bases: 8. Germline CDR1 SGHDT, CDR2 YYEEEE. This CDR3 has 17 residues. The CDR3 reads CASSLRTRSLNTGELFF. In nucleotides, the CDR3 is TGTGCCAGCAGCTTGCGGACTAGGTCCCTTAACACCGGGGAGCTGTTTTTT.

The genes are TRBV5-1 and TRBJ1-4, with 8 bases aligning to TRBD1. The V and J ends lost 5 bases and 6 bases, in that order; junction bases with no gene match: 6. CDR1 is SGHRS and CDR2 is YFSETQ in the germline V gene. The CDR3 length is 14 residues. The CDR3 here is CASRDTGGDEKLFF. In DNA form, the CDR3 reads TGCGCCAGCAGGGACACAGGGGGGGATGAAAAACTGTTTTTT.

The CDR3 is CASSNQLYGVSYF. The CDR3 bases are TGTGCCAGCAGCAACCAGCTTTACGGGGTTAGCTACTTC. V and J are TRBV5-6 and TRBJ2-7, with D perhaps matching TRBD2 (5 bases). The ends were cut back, 4 bases at V and 13 bases at J, with 21 bases in the middle. Germline V lookup: CDR1 SGHDT, CDR2 YYEEEE. The CDR3 loop spans 13 amino acids.

V is TRBV11-3 and J is TRBJ2-1; D is perhaps TRBD2 (5 bases). Germline loops: CDR1 SGHNT, CDR2 YENEEA. V was clipped by 0 bases and J by 2 bases, with 20 bases between them. The length of the CDR3 is 19 residues. CDR3 region: CASSLDFGSEGPAYNEQFF. The CDR3 bases are TGTGCCAGCAGCTTAGATTTTGGGTCCGAGGGCCCTGCCTACAATGAGCAGTTCTTC.

The chain has TRBV18 and TRBJ1-4, with D perhaps TRBD1 (6 bases). The length of the CDR3 is 16 residues. Deletions cut 2 bases from V and 1 base from J, with 11 bases between. Germline assignment: CDR1 KGHSH and CDR2 LQKENI. CDR3 nucleotide sequence: TGTGCCAGCTCACCAGACAGGCGGATAACTAATGAAAAACTGTTTTTT. Encoded protein: CASSPDRRITNEKLFF. Together with reference TRBV18 and TRBJ1-4, the CDR3 gives the full variable domain: NAGVMQNPRHLVRRRGQEARLRCSPMKGHSHVYWYRQLPEEGLKFMVYLQKENIIDESGMPKERFSAEFPKEGPSILRIQQVVRGDSAAYFCASSPDRRITNEKLFFGSGTQLSVL.

The chain couples TRBV11-2 to TRBJ2-5; D may be TRBD2 (6 bases). Germline CDR1 and CDR2: SGHAT and FQNNGV. The CDR3 has 14 amino acids. Trimming removed 5 bases at V and 4 bases at J, with 14 bases between. CDR3 residues: CASSLGLRGETQYF. Written as DNA, the CDR3 is TGTGCCAGCAGCCTGGGACTGCGGGGAGAGACCCAGTACTTC.

The chain combines TRBV18 with TRBJ1-2; no clear D. Trimming took 3 bases from V and 4 from J, leaving 15 bases between them. The V gene's germline CDR1 is KGHSH and CDR2 LQKENI. There are 15 residues in the CDR3. The CDR3 reads CASSPGEGTLYGYTF. CDR3 coding DNA: TGTGCCAGCTCACCCGGTGAGGGAACCCTCTATGGCTACACCTTC.

The chain links TRBV3-1 (or the pseudogene TRBV3-2) to TRBJ2-1; D is unresolved. The V end was cut by 0 bases, the J end by 4 bases, with 16 bases between. There are 17 residues in the CDR3. Germline lookup yields CDR1 LGHDT and CDR2 YNNKEL (reference sequence). CDR3 nucleotides: TGTGCCAGCAGCCAAGATCAGTGGTTTTCCGGGTACAATGAGCAGTTCTTC. Translated, it gives CASSQDQWFSGYNEQFF.

The rearrangement uses TRBV5-1 and TRBJ2-3; TRBD2 agrees at 11 bases. V lost 5 bases to trimming and J lost 4 bases; unmatched junction nucleotides: 3. The length of the CDR3 is 14 residues. The germline V gene encodes CDR1 SGHRS and CDR2 YFSETQ. The CDR3, as DNA: TGCGCCAGCAGGACTAGCGGGGTGTCAGATACGCAGTATTTT. It is translated as CASRTSGVSDTQYF.

The chain joins TRBV2 to TRBJ1-4, with no clear D. This CDR3 spans 13 amino acids. Trimming took 1 base from V and 7 from J, leaving 7 bases between them. Germline CDR1 SNHLY, CDR2 FYNNEI. As DNA, the CDR3 is TGTGCCAGCAGTGAAGTTTACGGTGAAAAACTGTTTTTT. Its protein is CASSEVYGEKLFF. The entire variable domain, with the rest obtained from reference TRBV2 and TRBJ1-4, is as follows: EPEVTQTPSHQVTQMGQEVILRCVPISNHLYFYWYRQILGQKVEFLVSFYNNEISEKSEIFDDQFSVERPDGSNFTLKIRSTKLEDSAMYFCASSEVYGEKLFFGSGTQLSVL.

This clone has just one count. This chain links TRBV24-1 with TRBJ2-7, with TRBD1 matching 7 bases. Trimming took 3 bases from V and 5 from J; bases not matched to a gene: 9. This CDR3 is 15 amino acids long. Germline loops: CDR1 KGHDR, CDR2 SFDVKD. As DNA, the CDR3 is TGTGCCACCAGTGATCTCAACAGGGGTCGAGACGAGCAGTACTTC. Amino acids: CATSDLNRGRDEQYF.

V is TRBV28 and J is TRBJ1-5; no firm D call. The CDR3 is 16 residues long. Trimming took 2 bases from V and 0 from J, leaving 11 bases between them. Germline-derived CDR1 and CDR2 are MDHEN and SYDVKM. The CDR3 DNA sequence: TGTGCCAGCAGTTTAGATTCAGTTTATAGCAATCAGCCCCAGCATTTT. Its protein is CASSLDSVYSNQPQHF.

The chain joins TRBV6-2 or TRBV6-3 to TRBJ2-2, with 7 positions matching TRBD1. V lost 6 bases, J lost 5 bases, and 9 bases stayed unmatched. The CDR3 contains 15 residues. In germline, CDR1 is MNHEY, CDR2 SVGEGT. The CDR3 DNA reads as TGTGCCAGCAGCAGGGGGAGCCTGGGGACCGGGGAGCTGTTTTTT. Residues: CASSRGSLGTGELFF.